This T cell receptor (beta chain) was documented in a study of T cell responses to AZD1222 COVID-19 vaccine. Study in general: Analysis merged second doses at about 4 or about 12 weeks.

The method was immunoSEQ multiplex PCR; TCRdb's version includes in-frame clones alone and lacks a portion of them. Of about 150,000 clones in the sample, 93% were seen once. Study-wide results and limits: There were mostly white British donors and more females than males, and clonal diversity was possibly underestimated. Nearly half of unique spike-specific TCRs reportedly avoided B.1.351 and B.1.1.7 mutated regions. Once two AZD1222 doses were given, Spike-specific TCR breadth and depth went up.

Note on this clone: Its antigen is still unknown.

The sequence came from an adult in good health. The sequencing here drew on peripheral blood, taken on day 0 of AZD1222 vaccination.

The CDR3 nucleotides read TGTGCCAGCGGTTCGGGGGGCAGAAGAAACACCATATATTTT. As protein: CASGSGGRRNTIYF. The rearrangement uses TRBV27 and TRBJ1-3; TRBD1 is a possible D gene (6 bases). Trimming took 8 bases from V and 5 from J, leaving 16 bases between them. The CDR3 has 14 residues. Germline V CDR1 and CDR2: MNHEY, SMNVEV (reference sequence).